The 9 T cell receptor beta chains below come from one sample, sequenced in a study of T cell responses to AZD1222 COVID-19 vaccine. Assay: immunoSEQ multiplex PCR; the TCRdb copy retains only in-frame clones and omits some. This sample carries 150,000 to 200,000 clones, over 80% of them seen once, and the ten largest clones take over 1%. Sequencing was performed on peripheral blood, taken on day 0 of AZD1222 vaccination. The receptor set was obtained from an adult in good health.

The chain recombines TRBV19 with TRBJ1-2; D is unclear. This CDR3 is 13 amino acids long. Trimming stripped 1 base from V and 5 bases from J, with 8 bases between. Per germline, CDR1 LNHDA and CDR2 SQIVND (reference sequence). The CDR3 is CASSIGDLYGYTF. As DNA, the CDR3 is TGTGCCAGTAGTATAGGGGATTTGTATGGCTACACCTTC.

This chain joins TRBV15 and TRBJ1-4; a weak D match, TRBD1 (6 bases). This CDR3 is 15 amino acids long. In germline, CDR1 is LNHNV, CDR2 YYDKDF (reference sequence). The V end was cut by 0 bases, the J end by 7 bases, with 12 bases between. The CDR3 here is CATSRDPRGGEKLFF. The DNA for the CDR3 is TGTGCCACCAGCAGAGATCCCAGGGGTGGTGAAAAACTGTTTTTT.

The chain is built from TRBV19 and TRBJ1-3; D possibly corresponds to TRBD1 (5 bases). The V gene's germline CDR1 is LNHDA and CDR2 SQIVND (reference sequence). This CDR3 region has 17 residues. Trimming pared 3 bases from V and 0 bases from J, leaving 15 bases between. This chain's CDR3 is CASSIRGPTYSGNTIYF. CDR3 DNA: TGTGCCAGTAGTATTAGGGGACCGACCTACTCTGGAAACACCATATATTTT.

The chain has TRBV13 and TRBJ1-4; a possible D gene is TRBD1 (6 bases). The CDR3 runs 13 residues. Germline V CDR1 and CDR2: PRHDT, FYEKMQ (reference sequence). V was cut by 6 bases and J by 8 bases, with 13 bases left in between. CDR3 nucleotide sequence: TGTGCCAGCAGGGTAAGGGGGGGAGAAAAACTGTTTTTT. Translated: CASRVRGGEKLFF.

This clone was detected once. The chain employs TRBV18 and TRBJ2-5; the D gene could be TRBD1 or TRBD2 (6 bases each). The germline V gene encodes CDR1 KGHSH and CDR2 LQKENI. This CDR3 region has 17 residues. The V gene lost 3 bases and the J gene lost 4 bases, with 21 bases spanning the gap. The CDR3 loop is CASSPLRMGARGETQYF. CDR3 coding DNA: TGTGCCAGCTCACCTCTACGCATGGGGGCGCGGGGAGAGACCCAGTACTTC.

CDR3 loop: CASSVQHASGEQFF. The CDR3 coding sequence is TGCGCCAGCAGCGTCCAGCACGCGTCAGGAGAGCAGTTCTTC. The rearrangement joins TRBV5-1 to TRBJ2-1; the D is unclear. CDR3 length: 14 residues. The V gene's germline CDR1 is SGHRS and CDR2 YFSETQ. V shed 4 bases and J shed 10 bases, with 18 bases lying between them.

This chain uses TRBV10-1 with TRBJ1-4; the D is unclear. Looked up from germline, CDR1 is WNHNN and CDR2 is SYGVQD (reference sequence). V lost 6 bases, J lost 0 bases, and 11 bases lay in between. The CDR3 sequence is 15 residues long. This CDR3 reads CASRGWFATNEKLFF. CDR3 DNA: TGCGCCAGCAGGGGGTGGTTTGCAACTAATGAAAAACTGTTTTTT.

The rearrangement uses TRBV18 and TRBJ2-1; D remains ambiguous. This CDR3 spans 12 amino acids. Between the trimmed V and J ends, which lost 8 bases and 8 bases, there was a span of 13 bases. From germline, CDR1 is KGHSH and CDR2 LQKENI. CDR3 in DNA: TGTGCCAGCACCGGCGGAGCCTATGAGCAGTTCTTC. Its translation: CASTGGAYEQFF.

The chain uses TRBV5-6 and TRBJ2-2, with D possibly matching TRBD2 (6 bases). This CDR3 contains 15 residues. The V end was cut by 2 bases, the J end by 2 bases, with 10 bases between. The germline gives CDR1 SGHDT, CDR2 YYEEEE. CDR3 sequence reads: CASSFRGINTGELFF. The CDR3 DNA is TGTGCCAGCAGCTTTCGGGGGATCAACACCGGGGAGCTGTTTTTT.